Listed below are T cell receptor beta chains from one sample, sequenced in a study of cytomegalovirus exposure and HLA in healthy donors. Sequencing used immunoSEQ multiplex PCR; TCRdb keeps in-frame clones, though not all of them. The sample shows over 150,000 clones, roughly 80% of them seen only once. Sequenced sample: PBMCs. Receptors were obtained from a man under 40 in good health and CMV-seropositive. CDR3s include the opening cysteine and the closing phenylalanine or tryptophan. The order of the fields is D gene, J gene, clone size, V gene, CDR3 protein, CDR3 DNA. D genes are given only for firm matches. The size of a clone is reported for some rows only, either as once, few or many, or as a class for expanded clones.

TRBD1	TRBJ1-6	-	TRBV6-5	CASTPTGDNSPLHF	TGTGCCAGCACCCCGACAGGGGACAATTCACCCCTCCACTTT
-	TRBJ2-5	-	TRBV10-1	CASSEYRSGSGIQETQYF	TGCGCCAGCAGTGAGTACAGGTCTGGGTCAGGAATCCAAGAGACCCAGTACTTC
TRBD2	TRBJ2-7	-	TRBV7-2	CASSRDYSYEQYF	TGTGCCAGCAGCCGGGACTACTCCTACGAGCAGTACTTC
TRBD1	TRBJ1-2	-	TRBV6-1	CASSETGAYYGYTF	TGTGCCAGCAGTGAAACAGGGGCGTATTATGGCTACACCTTC
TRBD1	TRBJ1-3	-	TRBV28	CASTTTGVGNTIYF	TGTGCCAGCACCACTACAGGGGTTGGAAACACCATATATTTT
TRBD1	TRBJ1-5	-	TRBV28	CASSPNRGPAQPQHF	TGTGCCAGCAGTCCAAACAGGGGGCCCGCTCAGCCCCAGCATTTT
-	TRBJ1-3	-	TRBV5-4	CASSPGSDGNTIYF	TGTGCCAGCAGCCCAGGGTCCGACGGAAACACCATATATTTT
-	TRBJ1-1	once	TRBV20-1	CSALRQEEAFF	TGCAGTGCTCTACGCCAGGAAGAAGCTTTCTTT
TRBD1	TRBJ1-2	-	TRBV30	CAWSLGRGQGPVVGYTF	TGTGCCTGGAGTCTGGGGAGGGGACAGGGGCCGGTAGTTGGCTACACCTTC
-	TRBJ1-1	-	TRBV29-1	CSVAFLLGRGTEAFF	TGCAGCGTTGCCTTCTTACTTGGGAGGGGGACTGAAGCTTTCTTT
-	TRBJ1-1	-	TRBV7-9	CASSLAQGNTEAFF	TGTGCCAGCAGCTTAGCGCAGGGGAACACTGAAGCTTTCTTT
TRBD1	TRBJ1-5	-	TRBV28	CASTPPGKGALRQPQHF	TGTGCCAGCACCCCCCCCGGAAAGGGGGCCCTCCGTCAGCCCCAGCATTTT
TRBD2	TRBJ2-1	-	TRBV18	CASSPVAGGRNEQFF	TGTGCCAGCTCCCCGGTAGCGGGGGGCCGGAATGAGCAGTTCTTC
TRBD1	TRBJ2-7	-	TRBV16	CASSPEAGQGEQYF	TGTGCCAGCAGCCCCGAGGCGGGACAGGGCGAGCAGTACTTC
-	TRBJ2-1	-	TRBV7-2	CASSPPNYNEQFF	TGTGCCAGCAGCCCACCTAACTACAATGAGCAGTTCTTC
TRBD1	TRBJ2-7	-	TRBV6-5	CASSQGTGVLEQYF	TGTGCCAGCAGTCAAGGGACAGGCGTCCTCGAGCAGTACTTC
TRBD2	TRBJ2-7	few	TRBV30	CAGGDRGYEQYF	TGTGCCGGGGGGGACCGAGGCTACGAGCAGTACTTC
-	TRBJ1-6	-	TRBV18	CASSPSQDSPLHF	TGTGCCAGCTCACCGAGCCAGGATTCACCCCTCCACTTT
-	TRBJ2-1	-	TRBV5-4	CASSSPGTSDNEQFF	TGTGCCAGCAGTTCCCCCGGGACTTCCGACAATGAGCAGTTCTTC
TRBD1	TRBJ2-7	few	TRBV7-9	CASSSDRVVYEQYF	TGTGCCAGCAGCTCGGACAGGGTAGTCTACGAGCAGTACTTC
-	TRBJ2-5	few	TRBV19	CASSGGYQETQYF	TGTGCCAGTAGCGGCGGGTACCAAGAGACCCAGTACTTC
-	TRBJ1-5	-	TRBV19	CASSTPDGRGLRSNQPQHF	TGTGCCAGTAGTACCCCCGACGGAAGGGGTCTACGAAGCAATCAGCCCCAGCATTTT
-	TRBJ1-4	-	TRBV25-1	CASSSRGAGGEKLFF	TGTGCCAGCAGTTCACGAGGGGCGGGGGGTGAAAAACTGTTTTTT
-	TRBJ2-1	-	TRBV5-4	CASSLPGTYYNEQFF	TGTGCCAGCAGCTTGCCAGGAACTTACTACAATGAGCAGTTCTTC
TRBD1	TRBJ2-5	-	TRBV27	CASRRDSWETQYF	TGTGCCAGCAGAAGGGACAGTTGGGAGACCCAGTACTTC
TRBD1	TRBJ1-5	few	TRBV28	CASSSRDRGNQPQHF	TGTGCCAGCAGTTCCCGGGACAGGGGAAATCAGCCCCAGCATTTT
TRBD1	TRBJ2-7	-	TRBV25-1	CASSEPTGGSYEQYF	TGTGCCAGCAGTGAACCGACAGGGGGCTCCTACGAGCAGTACTTC
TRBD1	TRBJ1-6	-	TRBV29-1	CSAGQGSNSPLHF	TGCAGCGCGGGACAGGGGTCGAATTCACCCCTCCACTTT
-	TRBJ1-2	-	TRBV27	CASSLGQGYGYTF	TGTGCCAGCAGTTTAGGGCAGGGCTATGGCTACACCTTC
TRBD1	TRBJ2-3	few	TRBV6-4	CARTAGTGGLGGPGDTQYF	TGTGCCAGAACAGCCGGGACAGGGGGTTTGGGGGGGCCGGGAGATACGCAGTATTTT
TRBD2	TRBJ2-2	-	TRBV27	CASSSLAGGRTGELFF	TGTGCCAGCAGTTCCCTAGCGGGGGGGCGAACCGGGGAGCTGTTTTTT
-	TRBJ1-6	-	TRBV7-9	CASSTAVRSLHF	TGTGCCAGCAGCACTGCTGTCAGGTCCCTCCACTTT
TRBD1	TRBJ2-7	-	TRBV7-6	CASSLGQGTYEQYF	TGTGCCAGCAGCTTAGGACAGGGTACCTACGAGCAGTACTTC
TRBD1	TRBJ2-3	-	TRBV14	CASSPVTGGSDTQYF	TGTGCCAGCAGCCCCGTGACAGGGGGCTCAGATACGCAGTATTTT
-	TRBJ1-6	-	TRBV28	CASTPGGSYNSPLHF	TGTGCCAGCACCCCGGGGGGCTCCTATAATTCACCCCTCCACTTT
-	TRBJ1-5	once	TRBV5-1	CASSLFPGGTRQPQHF	TGCGCCAGCAGCTTGTTCCCCGGAGGGACGAGGCAGCCCCAGCATTTT